This entry lists 25 T cell receptor beta chains sequenced from one sample in a study of blood T cell repertoires in COVID-19. Clones were sequenced by immunoSEQ multiplex PCR, and TCRdb holds only the in-frame ones, with some missing. The sample comprises approximately 270,000 clones, about 85% of which are singletons, and about 1% rests with the top ten. The sequencing input was peripheral blood. These receptors were taken from a human donor with COVID-19, enrolled during active disease. The donor label of this sample is uncertain.

The rearrangement links TRBV5-4 to TRBJ1-5; 7 nucleotides align to TRBD1. V dropped 7 bases and J dropped 4; count of bases not matched to a gene: 2. The CDR3 has 12 amino acids. The germline gives CDR1 SGHNT, CDR2 YYREEE (reference sequence). CDR3 loop: CASGTENQPQHF. The CDR3 DNA sequence: TGTGCCAGCGGGACAGAAAATCAGCCCCAGCATTTT.

The rearrangement uses TRBV7-2 and TRBJ1-5; 7 bases are shared with TRBD1. Trimming cost V 10 bases and J 2 bases; bases outside gene matches: 11. Germline CDR1 SGHTA, CDR2 FQGNSA. This CDR3 contains 15 residues. This CDR3 is CATQGGAWGNQPQHF. The CDR3 bases are TGTGCCACCCAGGGGGGAGCCTGGGGCAATCAGCCCCAGCATTTT. The full variable domain, rest sourced from reference TRBV7-2 and TRBJ1-5, is GAGVSQSPSNKVTEKGKDVELRCDPISGHTALYWYRQSLGQGLEFLIYFQGNSAPDKSGLPSDRFSAERTGGSVSTLTIQRTQQEDSAVYLCATQGGAWGNQPQHFGDGTRLSIL.

The V and J genes are TRBV7-9 and TRBJ2-1; TRBD2 agrees at 8 bases. V dropped 5 bases and J dropped 4; count of bases not matched to a gene: 7. The germline V gene encodes CDR1 SEHNR and CDR2 FQNEAQ (reference sequence). The CDR3 covers 15 residues. CDR3 DNA sequence: TGTGCCAGCAGCCCACAGCGGGAGTCTTACAATGAGCAGTTCTTC. Translation gives CASSPQRESYNEQFF.

This clone was seen a single time. The CDR3 here is CASSIGPGGSYNEQFF. CDR3 bases: TGTGCCAGTAGTATAGGGCCGGGGGGCTCCTACAATGAGCAGTTCTTC. This chain joins TRBV19 and TRBJ2-1, with 7 positions matching TRBD2. Germline assignment: CDR1 LNHDA and CDR2 SQIVND (reference sequence). CDR3 length equals 16 residues. V lost 1 base, J lost 0 bases, and 3 bases stayed unmatched. The variable domain in full, completed from reference TRBV19 and TRBJ2-1, reads DGGITQSPKYLFRKEGQNVTLSCEQNLNHDAMYWYRQDPGQGLRLIYYSQIVNDFQKGDIAEGYSVSREKKESFPLTVTSAQKNPTAFYLCASSIGPGGSYNEQFFGPGTRLTVL.

The chain combines TRBV10-3 with TRBJ1-1; 8 nucleotides align to TRBD1. Germline assignment: CDR1 ENHRY and CDR2 SYGVKD. V lost 4 bases and J lost 6; bases outside the gene matches: 7. The CDR3 contains 14 residues. The CDR3 here is CAISGTGRGAEAFF. CDR3 nucleotides: TGTGCCATCAGTGGGACAGGGAGGGGGGCTGAAGCTTTCTTT.

The chain couples TRBV6-6 to TRBJ2-7, with 10 bases fitting TRBD1. The J segment lost 3 bases and the V segment lost 6 bases, leaving 5 bases of the junction unmatched. Germline V gene sequence: CDR1 MNHNY, CDR2 SVGAGI (reference sequence). This CDR3 contains 14 residues. In DNA form, the CDR3 reads TGTGCCAGCAGACCCGGGACAGGGGTCTACGAGCAGTACTTC. Its translation: CASRPGTGVYEQYF.

V is TRBV18 and J is TRBJ2-7; 10 bases are shared with TRBD1. Germline V CDR1 and CDR2: KGHSH, LQKENI. The junction had 3 bases not matched to a gene; V was cut back by 5 bases and J by 2 bases. The CDR3 is 14 amino acids. CDR3 sequence (DNA): TGTGCCAGCTCAGCCGGGACAGGGGCCTACGAGCAGTACTTC. It is translated as CASSAGTGAYEQYF.

V usage is TRBV5-1 and J usage is TRBJ2-4, with 10 bases identical to TRBD2. Germline CDR1 reads SGHRS; CDR2 reads YFSETQ. This CDR3 has 17 amino acids. V lost 4 bases, J lost 2 bases, and 9 bases stayed unmatched. The CDR3 DNA reads as TGCGCCAGCAGCGGCATAGCGGGAGGTGTGTCCAAAAACATTCAGTACTTC. The encoded protein is CASSGIAGGVSKNIQYF.

This clone has a single count. The J gene is TRBJ2-1, the V gene TRBV27; TRBD2 matches at 7 bases. The CDR3 spans 14 residues. The germline gives CDR1 MNHEY, CDR2 SMNVEV (reference sequence). V dropped 0 bases and J dropped 7; count of bases not matched to a gene: 3. CDR3 residues: CASSLSRGWNEQFF. The CDR3 DNA reads as TGTGCCAGCAGTTTATCGCGGGGGTGGAATGAGCAGTTCTTC.

The CDR3 DNA follows: TGTGCCAGCAGCTTAGAATTTTTTGGGCGGGAGTGGAGGGATACGCAGTATTTT. Protein sequence: CASSLEFFGREWRDTQYF. V is TRBV11-2 and J is TRBJ2-3, with 7 bases aligning to TRBD2. The CDR3 is made up of 18 amino acids. Germline V gives CDR1 SGHAT, CDR2 FQNNGV. V was clipped by 0 bases and J by 6 bases; unmatched bases: 15.

This chain joins TRBV29-1 and TRBJ2-7; a weak D match, TRBD1 (6 bases). Per the germline V gene, CDR1 is SQVTM and CDR2 is ANQGSEA. Trimming removed 6 bases at V and 2 bases at J, with 14 bases between. The CDR3 has 13 amino acids. CDR3 bases: TGCAGCGTGGGTGAGGGACAAACCTACGAGCAGTACTTC. As protein: CSVGEGQTYEQYF.

This rearrangement joins TRBV30 to TRBJ1-1; D is unresolved. Trimming removed 3 bases from V and 2 bases from J, with 13 bases in between. The CDR3 sequence is 14 residues long. Germline lookup yields CDR1 GTSNPN and CDR2 SVGIG (reference sequence). CDR3 in amino acids: CAWRARRRNTEAFF. For the CDR3, the DNA is TGTGCCTGGAGGGCACGCCGCCGAAACACTGAAGCTTTCTTT.

The chain combines TRBV27 with TRBJ2-7; 14 nucleotides line up with TRBD2. The CDR3 runs to 15 residues. Trimming cost V 6 bases and J 3 bases; bases outside gene matches: 4. The V gene's germline CDR1 is MNHEY and CDR2 SMNVEV (reference sequence). Written as DNA, the CDR3 is TGTGCCAGCAGCCTAGGGACTAGCGGGAGCTACGAGCAGTACTTC. This sequence encodes CASSLGTSGSYEQYF.

This clone has more than one count but fewer than ten. The V call is TRBV7-9, the J call TRBJ2-7, with TRBD1 matching over 9 bases. This CDR3 spans 15 amino acids. The junction had 9 bases not matched to a gene; V was cut back by 5 bases and J by 4 bases. In germline, CDR1 is SEHNR, CDR2 FQNEAQ (reference sequence). The CDR3 region is CASSIWDRVGYEQYF. The CDR3, as DNA: TGTGCCAGCAGCATCTGGGACAGGGTAGGTTACGAGCAGTACTTC.

The table lists this clone with a few counts. The chain has TRBV5-5 and TRBJ1-5; unclear D gene. CDR1 is SGHKS and CDR2 is YYEKEE in the germline V gene (reference sequence). The CDR3 sequence is 9 residues long. Trimming cost V 0 bases and J 15 bases, with 4 bases left between them. The CDR3 sequence is CASSLARHF. CDR3 DNA sequence: TGTGCCAGCAGCTTGGCCCGGCATTTT. Combining the CDR3 with reference TRBV5-5 and TRBJ1-5 gives the whole variable domain DAGVTQSPTHLIKTRGQQVTLRCSPISGHKSVSWYQQVLGQGPQFIFQYYEKEERGRGNFPDRFSARQFPNYSSELNVNALLLGDSALYLCASSLARHFGDGTRLSIL.

The chain couples TRBV6-5 to TRBJ2-7, with D possibly being TRBD2 (6 bases). The germline V gene has CDR1 MNHEY and CDR2 SVGAGI. Trimming stripped 0 bases from V and 5 bases from J, with 17 bases between. The CDR3 runs 16 residues. In nucleotides, the CDR3 is TGTGCCAGCAGTTACTCAGACGGGAGTATTAGAAACGAGCAGTACTTC. Protein product: CASSYSDGSIRNEQYF.

On this clone: The same CDR3 also results from other DNA sequences found in this sample. This rearrangement joins TRBV7-2 to TRBJ1-5; no firm D call. V was clipped by 1 base and J by 2 bases, with 6 bases between them. The CDR3 totals 14 residues. Germline assignment: CDR1 SGHTA and CDR2 FQGNSA. CDR3 nucleotides: TGTGCCAGCAGCTTAGTGTCGGGCAATCAGCCCCAGCATTTT. Translation gives CASSLVSGNQPQHF.

The chain employs TRBV3-1 (or the pseudogene TRBV3-2) and TRBJ1-3, with D tentatively TRBD1 (5 bases). The CDR3 has 16 amino acids. V lost 0 bases and J 0 bases, leaving 9 bases between the germline ends. CDR1 and CDR2 from the germline V gene are LGHDT and YNNKEL (reference sequence). CDR3 bases: TGTGCCAGCAGCCAAGACAGGGCCCTCTCTGGAAACACCATATATTTT. Translated: CASSQDRALSGNTIYF.

The chain combines TRBV5-1 with TRBJ1-3; D remains ambiguous. The length of the CDR3 is 16 residues. Germline CDR1 and CDR2: SGHRS and YFSETQ. V lost 1 base, J lost 0 bases, and 11 bases lay in between. The chain's CDR3 is CASSLRTGYSGNTIYF. The CDR3 DNA follows: TGCGCCAGCAGCTTGCGGACTGGATACTCTGGAAACACCATATATTTT.

V gene TRBV19 combines with J gene TRBJ2-1, with 14 bases lining up with TRBD2. The CDR3 runs 15 residues. Germline CDR1 reads LNHDA; CDR2 reads SQIVND (reference sequence). V shed 4 bases, J shed 8 bases, and the junction held 4 bases outside the gene matches. CDR3 region: CASSTGTSGSYEQFF. The CDR3 DNA reads TGTGCCAGTAGTACTGGGACTAGCGGGAGCTATGAGCAGTTCTTC.

The J gene is TRBJ1-1, the V gene TRBV7-9; D remains ambiguous. The CDR3 runs to 15 residues. The V end lost 5 bases, the J end lost 0 bases, and 13 bases lay between the germline ends. The germline V gene encodes CDR1 SEHNR and CDR2 FQNEAQ (reference sequence). The CDR3 nucleotides are TGTGCCAGCAGCCCGGGGAACGGCTTGAACACTGAAGCTTTCTTT. Protein sequence: CASSPGNGLNTEAFF.

J is TRBJ1-2 and V is TRBV28; D is undetermined. This CDR3 contains 12 residues. Deletions cut 7 bases from V and 4 bases from J, with 10 bases between. CDR1 is MDHEN and CDR2 is SYDVKM in the germline V gene. In DNA form, the CDR3 reads TGTGCCAGCAAGCGCGCCAGCTATGGCTACACCTTC. As protein: CASKRASYGYTF.

The chain couples TRBV29-1 to TRBJ1-1, with 8 bases fitting TRBD1. The CDR3 runs to 13 residues. The V gene's germline CDR1 is SQVTM and CDR2 ANQGSEA. J was trimmed by 4 bases and V by 6 bases; bases with no gene match: 7. CDR3 DNA sequence: TGCAGCGTCGTGACAGGGGTGAGCACTGAAGCTTTCTTT. This gives the protein CSVVTGVSTEAFF.

The gene calls are TRBV2 and TRBJ1-6, with D hard to call. Deletions cut 4 bases from V and 8 bases from J, with 15 bases between. CDR1 and CDR2 from the germline V gene are SNHLY and FYNNEI. This CDR3 has 15 amino acids. Written as DNA, the CDR3 is TGTGCCAGCAGTGGTGCGGTCTTAGGAGATTCACCCCTCCACTTT. Its translation is CASSGAVLGDSPLHF.

This chain uses TRBV6-4 with TRBJ2-3, with TRBD2 matching over 13 bases. The J segment lost 5 bases and the V segment lost 6 bases, leaving 8 bases of the junction unmatched. The germline gives CDR1 MRHNA, CDR2 SNTAGT. The CDR3 has 16 amino acids. CDR3 DNA sequence: TGTGCCAGCAGCCCTACTAGCGGGAGGGCCATAGATACGCAGTATTTT. It is translated as CASSPTSGRAIDTQYF.